This T cell receptor (beta chain) stems from a study of blood T cell repertoires in COVID-19 (dated by TCRdb to 2018 to 2020). Concerning the study at large: Samples covering the acute and convalescent phases of COVID-19 were provided by collaborators in the United States, Italy and Spain. Where available, HLA class I and class II types were taken from metadata supplied by the sample provider and were not determined by assay-based typing. The sample metadata nearly always contained a de-identified subject ID, COVID-19 status, age in years and sex. The prospective study material was composed of cDNA or gDNA derived from T cells, B-cell-depleted T cells, or PBMCs. Samples came from the ongoing ImmuneRACE study (first 160 participants) plus 1,254 subjects from 6 global collaborators. Deeply sampled blood TCRbeta repertoires from subjects exposed to, actively infected with, or recovered from COVID-19 were included in the dataset. The repertoires were made available in a free public database intended to serve as a resource for research on the immune response to SARS-CoV-2. Broad study findings and their caveats: Clinical and demographic metadata were provided uncurated, with the amount varying by source and participant.

Including cysteine and phenylalanine, the CDR3 has 15 amino acids. CDR3 DNA only is kept here, 45 bases in frame from base 1. Deletion took 1 base off V and 4 bases off J, with a span of 13 bases between the germline ends. Taken from the germline V gene, the CDR1 and CDR2 loops are SGHTA and FQGNSA. In regard to this clone: Its antigen is currently not known. One base away there is no much larger clone; base qualities are not given.

Collaborating institutions collected whole blood in K2EDTA tubes following their own protocols. For TCRbeta analysis, collaborator samples were shipped as frozen whole blood, as isolated PBMCs, or as DNA extracted from either sample type. TCRbeta CDR3 regions were amplified from genomic DNA using the immunoSEQ Assay, a bias-controlled multiplex PCR. Regarding the original processing steps: The number of nucleated cells in each sample was estimated by amplification of reference gene primers within the assay. To quantify the absolute abundance of each unique TCRbeta CDR3 rearrangement, sequence reads were collapsed and filtered. Productive Simpson clonality was computed per sample as the square root of Simpson's diversity index over productive rearrangements. TCRdb holds this immuneACCESS table with in-frame rearrangements only. Some clones are missing; in checked studies, unresolved V genes explain under half, and the rest has no known cause. V and J calls and clone size are given by that table; D and trimming were obtained from the DNA. The sample data list 120,000 or so clones, and around 80% of these were observed just once. 16% of the sample is in the top ten clones.

The chain joins TRBV7-2 to TRBJ1-2; TRBD1 is a possible D gene, resting on 5 matching bases. The sequenced sample was peripheral blood. This TCR was sampled from a man in his fifties or sixties with active or convalescent COVID-19. The DNA sequence is as follows: TGTGCCAGCAGCTTAGGGCCAGGGATCAGCTATGGCTACACCTTC. It translates as CASSLGPGISYGYTF.